The rows below give T cell receptor beta chains drawn from one sample of a study of blood T cell repertoires in COVID-19. The method was immunoSEQ multiplex PCR; TCRdb's version includes in-frame clones alone and lacks a portion of them. In the table there are around 300,000 clones, around 90% of which are singletons. What was sequenced was PBMCs or T cells enriched from blood (not recorded which). These receptors all come from a woman aged 40 to 50 who had recovered from COVID-19. CDR3s include the opening cysteine and the closing phenylalanine or tryptophan. The order of the fields is D gene, J gene, V gene, clone size, CDR3 DNA, CDR3 protein. The D gene is left open where the match is weak. Not all rows give a size; the values are once, few, many and, for expanded clones, a class.

TRBD1,TRBJ2-3,TRBV7-9,NA,TGTGCCAGCAGCTTAGGGGCAGGGGGCAGAGATACGCAGTATTTT,CASSLGAGGRDTQYF
NA,TRBJ2-2,TRBV5-1,NA,TGCGCCAGCAGCCCCCGGGCCGGGGACACCGGGGAGCTGTTTTTT,CASSPRAGDTGELFF
NA,TRBJ1-1,TRBV5-6,NA,TGTGCCAGCAGCTTGTTTACGGGCACTGAAGCTTTCTTT,CASSLFTGTEAFF
TRBD1,TRBJ1-6,TRBV30,many,TGTGCCTGGAGTTTGGCCGGGACAGGGGATAATTCACCCCTCCACTTT,CAWSLAGTGDNSPLHF
NA,TRBJ1-2,TRBV30,NA,TGTGCCTGGAGTGAGCCAGGGCCCAGGGGCTACACCTTC,CAWSEPGPRGYTF
NA,TRBJ2-5,TRBV27,once,TGTGCCAGCAGCTCGCCCACACGGGGAGAGACCCAGTACTTC,CASSSPTRGETQYF
TRBD2,TRBJ2-1,TRBV7-2,NA,TGTGCCAGCAGCTTAATGGGGGGGGACTATGGGACGGGTGAGCAGTTCTTC,CASSLMGGDYGTGEQFF
NA,TRBJ1-6,TRBV4-3,NA,TGCGCCAGCAGCCAAGAGTCGGGACTTCGTTCACCCCTCCACTTT,CASSQESGLRSPLHF
TRBD1,TRBJ2-3,TRBV4-2,NA,TGTGCCAGCAGCGGGCCCGGGACAGGGCCCACAGATACGCAGTATTTT,CASSGPGTGPTDTQYF
NA,TRBJ2-7,TRBV6-5,NA,TGTGCCAGCAGTTACCCAGAATCCTACGAGCAGTACTTC,CASSYPESYEQYF
TRBD1,TRBJ1-5,TRBV7-2,NA,TGTGCCAGCAGCAAAGATAGGGGGCTTGGACAGCCCCAGCATTTT,CASSKDRGLGQPQHF
NA,TRBJ1-5,TRBV6-5,once,TGTGCCAGCTCCACAGGGATTAATCAGCCCCAGCATTTT,CASSTGINQPQHF
NA,TRBJ2-7,TRBV7-2,NA,TGTGCCAGCAGCCAATTATCCCTATACGAGCAGTACTTC,CASSQLSLYEQYF
NA,TRBJ1-1,TRBV5-1,once,TGCGCCAGCAGCCCTCAGGACTGGGCCACTGAAGCTTTCTTT,CASSPQDWATEAFF
TRBD1,TRBJ2-2,TRBV9,once,TGTGCCAGCAGTGTGACAGGGGAGGCCACCGGGGAGCTGTTTTTT,CASSVTGEATGELFF
NA,TRBJ2-2,TRBV5-1,NA,TGCGCCAGCAGCCCCGGGAGAAACACCGGGGAGCTGTTTTTT,CASSPGRNTGELFF
TRBD1,TRBJ1-2,TRBV27,once,TGTGCCAGCAGACCCGGACAGGGCTATGGCTACACCTTC,CASRPGQGYGYTF
TRBD1,TRBJ1-2,TRBV5-1,NA,TGCGCCAGCAGCCCCGCAGGGGGGACGCCGAACTATGGCTACACCTTC,CASSPAGGTPNYGYTF
TRBD2,TRBJ2-2,TRBV5-1,NA,TGCGCCAGCAGCGTCCGTAGCGGGAGGGTCGGCGGGGAGCTGTTTTTT,CASSVRSGRVGGELFF
NA,TRBJ1-2,TRBV30,NA,TGTGCCTGGACGCACAGGGTGGACTATGGCTACACCTTC,CAWTHRVDYGYTF
TRBD1,TRBJ1-2,TRBV7-2,NA,TGTGCCAGCAGCTCCGGACAGGGGAGGTATGGCTACACCTTC,CASSSGQGRYGYTF
NA,TRBJ1-1,TRBV29-1,NA,TGCAGCGTTGCTGGCCTTATGAACACTGAAGCTTTCTTT,CSVAGLMNTEAFF
NA,TRBJ1-3,TRBV30,NA,TGTGCCTGGAGCGGGGTTGGAAACACCATATATTTT,CAWSGVGNTIYF
TRBD1,TRBJ1-5,TRBV7-2,NA,TGTGCCAGCAGCTTAGGGGGACAGGCGAATAGCAATCAGCCCCAGCATTTT,CASSLGGQANSNQPQHF
NA,TRBJ1-2,TRBV9,NA,TGTGCCAGCAGCTTTGCCTTGGACAGCGTGGGCTACACCTTC,CASSFALDSVGYTF
TRBD2,TRBJ2-2,TRBV5-1,NA,TGCGCCAGCAGCTTGAAGGGAACCCAGGGACTAGCGGGTACCGGGGAGCTGTTTTTT,CASSLKGTQGLAGTGELFF
NA,TRBJ1-1,TRBV20-1,once,TGCAGTGCTAGACCAGGTTGGGAAGCTTTCTTT,CSARPGWEAFF
NA,TRBJ1-4,TRBV12-3/TRBV12-4,NA,TGTGCCAGCAGTTTACGGTCTAATGAAAAACTGTTTTTT,CASSLRSNEKLFF
NA,TRBJ2-2,TRBV30,NA,TGTGCCTGGAGTTGGGCCAGAAACACCGGGGAGCTGTTTTTT,CAWSWARNTGELFF
NA,TRBJ2-1,TRBV6-5,NA,TGTGCCAGCAGCCCGACGGGACAAGTGTACAATGAGCAGTTCTTC,CASSPTGQVYNEQFF
TRBD2,TRBJ2-1,TRBV7-6,NA,TGTGCCAGCAGCCCAAGACTAGCGTCGAACAATGAGCAGTTCTTC,CASSPRLASNNEQFF
NA,TRBJ2-7,TRBV29-1,NA,TGCAGCGTCTACAGGGTTGGGGACGAGCAGTACTTC,CSVYRVGDEQYF
TRBD1,TRBJ1-5,TRBV15,few,TGTGCCACCAGCAGAGCAGACAGGGTCTATAGCAATCAGCCCCAGCATTTT,CATSRADRVYSNQPQHF
NA,TRBJ1-5,TRBV18,NA,TGTGCCAGCTCCCCCCAAAATCAGCCCCAGCATTTT,CASSPQNQPQHF
NA,TRBJ1-5,TRBV6-1,NA,TGTGCCAGCAGTGAAGGGGCCAAAGCTCAGCCCCAGCATTTT,CASSEGAKAQPQHF
NA,TRBJ2-3,TRBV9,NA,TGTGCCAGCAGCCCCCGAGGGTTGGATACGCAGTATTTT,CASSPRGLDTQYF
NA,TRBJ1-6,TRBV7-8,NA,TGTGCCAGCAGCCCCAAATTGGCTCCCGCCTATAATTCACCCCTCCACTTT,CASSPKLAPAYNSPLHF
TRBD1,TRBJ2-5,TRBV5-1,NA,TGCGCCAGCGCACAGGGGAATGGGAAAGAGACCCAGTACTTC,CASAQGNGKETQYF
TRBD1,TRBJ2-7,TRBV6-2/TRBV6-3,NA,TGTGCCAGCAGTTACGTCTGGGACAGGGGGCTTGTCTACGAGCAGTACTTC,CASSYVWDRGLVYEQYF
NA,TRBJ1-1,TRBV10-2,NA,TGCGCCAGCAGTGAGTTAAGGGGGACTGAAGCTTTCTTT,CASSELRGTEAFF
TRBD2,TRBJ2-5,TRBV5-1,NA,TGCGCCAGCAGCTTGGAGCCTAGCGGGCGGGAGACCCAGTACTTC,CASSLEPSGRETQYF
TRBD2,TRBJ2-1,TRBV24-1,NA,TGTGCCACCAGTGACAGCGGGGGGGCCAGTCCGGGCGATGAGCAGTTCTTC,CATSDSGGASPGDEQFF
TRBD1,TRBJ1-2,TRBV4-1,once,TGCGCCAGCAGCCAAGAGGGGGGACAGGGCTTTTTCTATGGCTACACCTTC,CASSQEGGQGFFYGYTF
NA,TRBJ2-3,TRBV7-2,NA,TGTGCCAGCAGCCCCAAACGGACAGATACGCAGTATTTT,CASSPKRTDTQYF
TRBD1,TRBJ1-2,TRBV5-1,NA,TGCGCCAGCAGCTTTGGTCCGGACAGGGCCTTCTATGGCTACACCTTC,CASSFGPDRAFYGYTF
TRBD1,TRBJ2-7,TRBV14,NA,TGTGCCAGCAGCCAAGATCGGACAGGGGCCTACGCGCAGTACTTC,CASSQDRTGAYAQYF
NA,TRBJ1-2,TRBV4-2,NA,TGTGCCAGCAGCCAAGAAAGACAAGCCTATGGCTACACCTTC,CASSQERQAYGYTF
NA,TRBJ2-1,TRBV27,NA,TGTGCCAGCAGTTTAGCGGGAACCAGGAATGAGCAGTTCTTC,CASSLAGTRNEQFF
TRBD1,TRBJ2-1,TRBV5-1,few,TGCGCCAGCACCGAGCCGGGACAGGGTTACAATGAGCAGTTCTTC,CASTEPGQGYNEQFF
NA,TRBJ2-2,TRBV11-2,NA,TGTGCCAGCAGCTTAGTGTCCGGGGGTGGTATCGGGGAGCTGTTTTTT,CASSLVSGGGIGELFF
TRBD2,TRBJ2-7,TRBV4-3,NA,TGCGCCAGCAGCCACGCATCCGGGACTAGGGTCTCCTACGAGCAGTACTTC,CASSHASGTRVSYEQYF
TRBD2,TRBJ2-5,TRBV30,NA,TGTGCCTGGAGCACTAGCGGGAGTGGGACCCAGTACTTC,CAWSTSGSGTQYF
NA,TRBJ1-6,TRBV14,few,TGTGCCAGCAGCCAGGGCACCAGCATTTCACCCCTCCACTTT,CASSQGTSISPLHF
TRBD2,TRBJ2-1,TRBV20-1,NA,TGCAGTGCTAGTGATTCGTCCGGGAGGAGCTACAATGAGCAGTTCTTC,CSASDSSGRSYNEQFF
NA,TRBJ1-1,TRBV7-9,NA,TGTGCCAGCAGCCCACGACGTGCGGGGAACACTGAAGCTTTCTTT,CASSPRRAGNTEAFF
NA,TRBJ1-5,TRBV27,NA,TGTGCCAGCAGTTCCCCAAATCAGCCCCAGCATTTT,CASSSPNQPQHF
TRBD1,TRBJ1-2,TRBV5-1,NA,TGCGCCAGCAGCTTGGGACAGGGACCTTTTTCGGGCTACACCTTC,CASSLGQGPFSGYTF
NA,TRBJ2-5,TRBV7-9,once,TGTGCCAGCAGCTTAGTAGGGGCGGAGACCCAGTACTTC,CASSLVGAETQYF
TRBD2,TRBJ2-7,TRBV19,NA,TGTGCCACTTCGGGACTAGCGGGAGTGAACTCCTACGAGCAGTACTTC,CATSGLAGVNSYEQYF